Listed here are 15 T cell receptor beta chains from one sample, sequenced in a study of blood T cell repertoires in COVID-19. Produced via immunoSEQ multiplex PCR; TCRdb's table is partial and in-frame only. The table records more than 150,000 clones, approximately 87% of them present only once. Specimen: peripheral blood. The receptor set was obtained from a woman under 30 who had recovered from COVID-19.

The chain is built from TRBV18 and TRBJ1-4, with D unresolved. Trimming stripped 6 bases from V and 7 bases from J, with 12 bases between. The germline CDR1 and CDR2 sequences are KGHSH and LQKENI. This CDR3 contains 13 residues. CDR3 loop: CASSSFRGEKLFF. The CDR3 DNA is TGTGCCAGCTCCTCCTTCCGGGGTGAAAAACTGTTTTTT.

V is TRBV6-1 and J is TRBJ2-1; perhaps TRBD1 as D (5 bases). Trimming removed 3 bases from V and 4 bases from J, with 10 bases in between. The CDR3 covers 14 residues. Germline loops: CDR1 MNHNS, CDR2 SASEGT. CDR3: CASSDRDSYNEQFF. The CDR3 bases are TGTGCCAGCAGTGATAGAGACAGTTACAATGAGCAGTTCTTC.

CDR3 amino acids: CASSVDQGAISPLHF. For the CDR3, the DNA is TGTGCCAGCAGCGTAGATCAGGGGGCAATTTCACCCCTCCACTTT. The V and J genes are TRBV9 and TRBJ1-6; 8 nucleotides agree with TRBD1. With V trimmed by 0 bases and J by 9 bases, 5 bases remained unmatched. Germline values: CDR1 SGDLS, CDR2 YYNGEE. This CDR3 region has 15 residues.

The chain links TRBV6-5 to TRBJ1-2, with D possibly being TRBD1 (6 bases). From germline, CDR1 is MNHEY and CDR2 SVGAGI. The CDR3 sequence is 14 residues long. V lost 0 bases to trimming and J lost 5 bases, with 10 bases between them. The CDR3 DNA is TGTGCCAGCAGTTACTCAGGGGGGGAATATGGCTACACCTTC. Translated: CASSYSGGEYGYTF.

This clone occurred once. The rearrangement links TRBV2 to TRBJ2-5, with 10 bases lining up with TRBD1. The CDR3 loop spans 17 amino acids. Germline-derived CDR1 and CDR2 are SNHLY and FYNNEI. After removal of 5 bases from V and 4 bases from J, the junction contained 13 bases not matched to a gene. The CDR3 DNA is TGTGCCAGCAGTCGGAGGACAGGGGGAAAGGTCGGAGAGACCCAGTACTTC. It encodes CASSRRTGGKVGETQYF.

This clone was seen only a few times. J is TRBJ2-3 and V is TRBV7-9, with D unclear. This CDR3 has 12 residues. The germline V and J ends were trimmed by 1 base and 6 bases, with 5 bases remaining between them. Per the germline V gene, CDR1 is SEHNR and CDR2 is FQNEAQ (reference sequence). The CDR3 DNA sequence: TGTGCCAGCAGCTTAGATTATGATACGCAGTATTTT. It codes for CASSLDYDTQYF.

This clone was seen just once. The chain uses TRBV5-1 and TRBJ2-1; 13 bases align to TRBD2. This CDR3 contains 18 residues. The germline CDR1 and CDR2 sequences are SGHRS and YFSETQ. The V gene end was trimmed by 0 bases and the J gene end by 8 bases; junction bases not matched to a gene: 11. CDR3 sequence: CASSLVWTSGSGLDEQFF. The CDR3 DNA reads TGCGCCAGCAGCTTGGTTTGGACTAGCGGGAGCGGGCTGGATGAGCAGTTCTTC.

The chain recombines TRBV19 with TRBJ1-3; TRBD1 agrees at 12 bases. Per the germline V gene, CDR1 is LNHDA and CDR2 is SQIVND (reference sequence). Trimming cost V 5 bases and J 7 bases; bases outside gene matches: 0. The length of the CDR3 is 13 residues. The CDR3 spells CASSGTGGNTIYF. CDR3 nucleotides: TGTGCCAGTAGTGGGACAGGGGGCAACACCATATATTTT.

This chain links TRBV24-1 with TRBJ2-5; possible D gene TRBD2, 5 bases. The CDR3 totals 14 residues. Trimming took 5 bases from V and 3 from J, leaving 12 bases between them. Germline lookup yields CDR1 KGHDR and CDR2 SFDVKD. Here the CDR3 reads CATSGVGGKETQYF. The DNA of the CDR3 is TGTGCCACCAGTGGAGTCGGAGGAAAAGAGACCCAGTACTTC.

This clone was picked up a small number of times. V usage is TRBV7-8 and J usage is TRBJ1-2; TRBD1 matches 9 bases. From germline, CDR1 is SGHVS and CDR2 FQNEAQ. The CDR3 length is 14 residues. V trimming: 4 bases; J trimming: 7 bases; junction bases outside the gene matches: 7. This chain's CDR3 is CASSWDRDSRGYTF. The CDR3 bases are TGTGCCAGCAGCTGGGACAGGGATTCACGTGGCTACACCTTC. Complete variable domain (other parts from reference TRBV7-8 and TRBJ1-2): GAGVSQSPRYKVAKRGQDVALRCDPISGHVSLFWYQQALGQGPEFLTYFQNEAQLDKSGLPSDRFFAERPEGSVSTLKIQRTQQEDSAVYLCASSWDRDSRGYTFGSGTRLTVV.

This clone was detected only a few times. The rearrangement links TRBV2 to TRBJ2-7; TRBD1 might be the D (6 bases). The CDR3 totals 14 residues. In germline, CDR1 is SNHLY, CDR2 FYNNEI. The V end lost 5 bases, the J end lost 4 bases, and 15 bases lay between the germline ends. This CDR3 is CASSPQGRSYEQYV. The CDR3 DNA reads as TGTGCCAGCAGTCCACAGGGAAGAAGTTACGAGCAGTACGTC.

The chain uses TRBV4-1 and TRBJ2-1, with TRBD1 as a possible D gene (6 bases). Germline lookup yields CDR1 MGHRA and CDR2 YSYEKL. Trimming stripped 1 base from V and 3 bases from J, with 10 bases between. The CDR3 is 15 amino acids. The CDR3 is CASSQAGANYNEQFF. The CDR3 DNA reads TGCGCCAGCAGCCAAGCAGGGGCCAACTACAATGAGCAGTTCTTC.

In regard to this clone: Other DNA sequences in the sample encode the same CDR3. The rearrangement uses TRBV12-3 or TRBV12-4 and TRBJ2-7; D might be TRBD2 (5 bases). V was clipped by 3 bases and J by 4 bases, with 7 bases between them. The CDR3 is 12 residues long. CDR3 in amino acids: CASSFPGYEQYF. The CDR3 DNA sequence: TGTGCCAGCAGTTTTCCGGGGTACGAGCAGTACTTC.

The chain combines TRBV7-3 with TRBJ2-3, with 9 bases that match TRBD2. The CDR3 loop spans 14 amino acids. The V gene end was trimmed by 4 bases and the J gene end by 1 base; junction bases not matched to a gene: 0. Germline V gene lookup returns CDR1 SGHTA and CDR2 FQGTGA. The CDR3 here is CASSWTSGTDTQYF. For the CDR3, the DNA is TGTGCCAGCAGCTGGACTAGCGGCACAGATACGCAGTATTTT.

This clone appeared once. The chain employs TRBV12-5 and TRBJ2-7, with a possible D match to TRBD1 (5 bases). This CDR3 has 17 amino acids. Germline-derived CDR1 and CDR2 are LGHNT and FRNRAP. Trimming removed 0 bases at V and 0 bases at J, with 15 bases between. CDR3 nucleotide sequence: TGTGCTAGTGGTTTGGTACGTTACCCAGGGCGCTCCTACGAGCAGTACTTC. It specifies CASGLVRYPGRSYEQYF. Full variable domain (missing parts from reference TRBV12-5 and TRBJ2-7): DARVTQTPRHKVTEMGQEVTMRCQPILGHNTVFWYRQTMMQGLELLAYFRNRAPLDDSGMPKDRFSAEMPDATLATLKIQPSEPRDSAVYFCASGLVRYPGRSYEQYFGPGTRLTVT.